The T cell receptor beta chain described here comes from a study of cytomegalovirus exposure and HLA in healthy donors. V was shortened by 6 bases and J by 0 bases, with 14 bases between the two germline ends. In germline, CDR1 is MNHNS, CDR2 SASEGT. The CDR3 loop spans 15 amino acids. This clone was counted between two and nine times. 13 Jbeta primers and 60 Vbeta primers were used for the PCR. Repertoires were generated with immunoSEQ multiplex PCR, while TCRdb's copy carries only in-frame clones and drops some. The sample has 100,000 to 150,000 clones, under 12% seen once. The chain combines TRBV6-1 with TRBJ1-1; weak D call: TRBD1 (5 bases). The TCR sequence derives from a young woman in good health and CMV-seropositive. The specimen was PBMCs. In DNA form, the CDR3 reads TGTGCCAGCAGAAAACAGGTTTCCATGAACACTGAAGCTTTCTTT. This encodes CASRKQVSMNTEAFF.